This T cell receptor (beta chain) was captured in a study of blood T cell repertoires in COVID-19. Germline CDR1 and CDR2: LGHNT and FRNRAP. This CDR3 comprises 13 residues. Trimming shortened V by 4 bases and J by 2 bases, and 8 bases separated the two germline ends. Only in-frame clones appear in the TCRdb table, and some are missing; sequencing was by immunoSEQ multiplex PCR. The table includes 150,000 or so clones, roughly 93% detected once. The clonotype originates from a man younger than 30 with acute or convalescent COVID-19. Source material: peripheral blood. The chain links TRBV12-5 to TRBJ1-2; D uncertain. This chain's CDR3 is CASGSGGNYGYTF. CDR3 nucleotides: TGTGCTAGTGGTTCAGGAGGGAACTATGGCTACACCTTC.